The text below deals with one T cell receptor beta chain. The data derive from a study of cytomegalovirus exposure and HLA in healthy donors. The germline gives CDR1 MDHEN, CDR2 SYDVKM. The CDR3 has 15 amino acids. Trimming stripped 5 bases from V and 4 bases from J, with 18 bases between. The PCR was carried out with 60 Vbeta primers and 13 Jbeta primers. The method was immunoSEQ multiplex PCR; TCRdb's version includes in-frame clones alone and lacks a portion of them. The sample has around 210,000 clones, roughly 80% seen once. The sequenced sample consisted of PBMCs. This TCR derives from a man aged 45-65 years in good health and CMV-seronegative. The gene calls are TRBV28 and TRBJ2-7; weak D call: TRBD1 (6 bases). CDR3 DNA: TGTGCCAGCAGTCTCGGGACATCGAGGGTTTACGAGCAGTACTTC. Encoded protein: CASSLGTSRVYEQYF.